Shown below are 8 T cell receptor beta chains from a single sample sequenced in a study of CD8 T cells in ankylosing spondylitis. TCRdb called the 5' RACE reads again in MiXCR, with one record for every CDR3 protein. This table has some 250,000 distinct CDR3 sequences, roughly 8.6% appearing once. Sequenced material: blood, either unsorted or a sorted T cell fraction (not recorded which). The receptors were gathered from a male donor with ankylosing spondylitis or in good health (not recorded which).

This clonotype was seen many times. The V and J genes are TRBV20-1 and TRBJ2-2; 12 bases line up with TRBD2. Germline assignment: CDR1 DFQATT and CDR2 SNEGSKA (reference sequence). The CDR3 runs to 13 residues. The V gene end was trimmed by 5 bases and the J gene end by 8 bases; junction bases not matched to a gene: 3. The DNA of the CDR3 is TGCAGTGCTCGACTAGCGGGAGTTGGGGAGCTGTTTTTT. Its protein is CSARLAGVGELFF.

This clonotype was counted at least ten times. The V gene is TRBV7-9, the J gene TRBJ1-1, with TRBD1 matching 8 bases. The ends lost 5 bases at V and 5 bases at J; junction bases unmatched: 7. Germline V gene lookup returns CDR1 SEHNR and CDR2 FQNEAQ (reference sequence). This CDR3 region has 14 residues. DNA of the CDR3: TGTGCCAGCAGCCTGCAGGGGGCTGCGACTGAAGCTTTCTTT. It encodes CASSLQGAATEAFF.

This clonotype was recorded many times. The chain couples TRBV20-1 to TRBJ1-2; 10 positions match TRBD1. From germline, CDR1 is DFQATT and CDR2 SNEGSKA (reference sequence). The CDR3 loop spans 14 amino acids. V shed 5 bases and J 6 bases; nucleotides not matched to a gene: 9. CDR3 residues: CSAQRPGTGDGYTF. CDR3 in DNA: TGCAGTGCTCAACGACCGGGGACAGGGGATGGCTACACCTTC.

In its sample, this clonotype was seen many times. The genes are TRBV20-1 and TRBJ2-7; tentative D call: TRBD2 (5 bases). The CDR3 runs to 13 residues. Germline loops: CDR1 DFQATT, CDR2 SNEGSKA (reference sequence). V shed 5 bases and J shed 3 bases, with 14 bases lying between them. The CDR3 DNA is TGCAGTGCTCCCCTCGGGATCGGCTACGAGCAGTACTTC. This encodes CSAPLGIGYEQYF.

This clonotype occurred many times. V and J are TRBV7-3 and TRBJ2-3; D is ambiguous. V was trimmed by 6 bases and J by 1 base, leaving 8 bases between them. The CDR3 is 13 residues long. Germline CDR1 SGHTA, CDR2 FQGTGA. The CDR3 sequence is CASRQTGTDTQYF. CDR3 bases: TGTGCCAGCAGGCAAACTGGCACAGATACGCAGTATTTT.

This clonotype has at least ten counts. The chain couples TRBV5-6 to TRBJ2-7; D possibly matches TRBD1 or TRBD2 (5 bases each). Trimming removed 1 base at V and 2 bases at J, with 16 bases between. Germline V lookup: CDR1 SGHDT, CDR2 YYEEEE. The CDR3 has 16 amino acids. The CDR3 here is CASSLYSGTATYEQYF. The DNA for the CDR3 is TGTGCCAGCAGCTTGTATTCCGGGACCGCGACCTACGAGCAGTACTTC.

This clonotype was recorded at least ten times. This sequence joins TRBV12-3 or TRBV12-4 and TRBJ2-7; D is possibly TRBD1 (5 bases). Trimming pared 2 bases from V and 5 bases from J, leaving 7 bases between. The CDR3 is 12 residues long. CDR3 in DNA: TGTGCCAGCAGTTTAAGGGGCCACGAGCAGTACTTC. It encodes CASSLRGHEQYF.

This clonotype was detected ten times or more. This chain connects TRBV5-1 to TRBJ1-2, with TRBD1 matching 7 bases. There are 14 residues in the CDR3. The V segment lost 0 bases and the J segment 4 bases; nucleotides outside the gene matches: 3. Germline assignment: CDR1 SGHRS and CDR2 YFSETQ. DNA for the CDR3: TGCGCCAGCAGCTTGGGAGGGGGCATCTATGGCTACACCTTC. Translated, it gives CASSLGGGIYGYTF.